The T cell receptor beta chain under discussion was sequenced for a study of T-cell reconstitution after alpha-beta-depleted transplantation in children. This sample's TCRbeta library carried unique molecular identifier barcodes. MiXCR, applied by TCRdb to the PCR reads, yields one record per CDR3 protein. The sample contains 250,000 to 400,000 distinct CDR3 sequences, around 25% of which appear only once. Germline-derived CDR1 and CDR2 are KGHDR and SFDVKD. The CDR3 contains 16 residues. With V trimmed by 5 bases and J by 1 base, 9 bases remained unmatched. This clonotype was obtained from a male patient between 10 and 17 years old who had a stem cell transplant for acute lymphoblastic leukemia, so the T cells may come from the graft donor. Sequencing was performed on PBMCs, mostly from graft donor cells, taken 180 days after TCRalphabeta/CD19-depleted stem cell transplant. This chain connects TRBV24-1 to TRBJ1-1; 7 bases match TRBD1. CDR3 sequence (DNA): TGTGCCACCAGTGGGCATAGGACAGGCCAGAACACTGAAGCTTTCTTT. This gives the protein CATSGHRTGQNTEAFF.